Listed below are T cell receptor beta chains from one sample, sequenced in a study of graft-versus-host responses after intestinal transplantation. Here immunoSEQ multiplex PCR was the method, and the copy in TCRdb shows in-frame clones only, minus some. The sample records 77,000 or so clones, roughly 90% being singletons. The sample in question was PBMCs, obtained 98 days after intestinal transplantation. The receptors shown here come from a human patient who received an intestinal transplant, so some T cells may come from the graft donor. The CDR3 runs from the conserved cysteine through the conserved F or W. D genes are given only for firm matches. Expanded clones get a size class; other rows say once, few or many, or leave the size out.

cdr3_length	d_call	v_call	j_call	clone_size	cdr3_aa	cdr3_nt
14	TRBD1	TRBV27	TRBJ2-5	NA	CASSSGQGQETQYF	TGTGCCAGCAGTTCGGGACAGGGTCAAGAGACCCAGTACTTC
15	TRBD2	TRBV6-4	TRBJ2-5	NA	CASKLTSGVQETQYF	TGTGCCAGCAAGTTGACTAGCGGGGTGCAAGAGACCCAGTACTTC
14	TRBD2	TRBV19	TRBJ2-1	NA	CASSWSGANNEQFF	TGTGCCAGTAGTTGGAGCGGGGCAAACAATGAGCAGTTCTTC
13	TRBD1	TRBV29-1	TRBJ1-5	NA	CSVEGQGDQPQHF	TGCAGCGTTGAGGGACAGGGGGATCAGCCCCAGCATTTT
15	TRBD2	TRBV28	TRBJ2-1	NA	CASRTLAGHYNEQFF	TGTGCCAGCAGGACTTTAGCGGGTCACTACAATGAGCAGTTCTTC
14	NA	TRBV5-1	TRBJ2-7	NA	CASSLMAGVYEQYF	TGCGCCAGCAGCCTCATGGCAGGGGTGTACGAGCAGTACTTC
16	TRBD2	TRBV2	TRBJ2-1	NA	CASSLGTSGNGDEQFF	TGTGCCAGCAGTCTTGGGACTAGCGGGAATGGAGATGAGCAGTTCTTC
14	NA	TRBV4-1	TRBJ1-1	NA	CASSPPQANTEAFF	TGCGCCAGCAGCCCCCCACAGGCCAACACTGAAGCTTTCTTT
11	NA	TRBV20-1	TRBJ2-2	NA	CRGGGNGELFF	TGCAGGGGTGGGGGGAACGGGGAGCTGTTTTTT
16	TRBD1	TRBV18	TRBJ2-5	NA	CASSPLDRGLGETQYF	TGTGCCAGCTCACCACTGGACAGGGGTCTGGGGGAGACCCAGTACTTC
13	TRBD1	TRBV28	TRBJ1-2	NA	CATRTTGGYGYTF	TGTGCCACCCGAACGACAGGGGGCTATGGCTACACCTTC
20	TRBD2	TRBV5-5	TRBJ2-2	NA	CASSPSLLRAGVTIAGELFF	TGTGCCAGCAGCCCCTCCTTACTCCGAGCGGGAGTGACAATAGCCGGGGAGCTGTTTTTT
15	TRBD1	TRBV29-1	TRBJ2-2	NA	CSVDWGTGGTGELFF	TGCAGCGTTGACTGGGGGACAGGGGGGACCGGGGAGCTGTTTTTT
18	TRBD2	TRBV28	TRBJ2-3	NA	CASSFVTSGRAGTDTQYF	TGTGCCAGCAGTTTTGTAACTAGCGGGAGGGCAGGCACAGATACGCAGTATTTT
14	NA	TRBV10-1	TRBJ2-2	few	CASSESGYTGELFF	TGCGCCAGCAGTGAGTCTGGTTACACCGGGGAGCTGTTTTTT
13	NA	TRBV6-1	TRBJ1-5	NA	CAKPRDNNQPQHF	TGTGCCAAACCACGGGACAACAATCAGCCCCAGCATTTT
15	TRBD1	TRBV28	TRBJ1-5	NA	CASSDGQGGNQPQHF	TGTGCCAGCAGTGATGGACAGGGAGGCAATCAGCCCCAGCATTTT
15	NA	TRBV4-1	TRBJ2-1	few	CASSQGLVGGNEQFF	TGCGCCAGCAGCCAAGGACTCGTTGGGGGCAATGAGCAGTTCTTC
16	NA	TRBV5-4	TRBJ2-1	NA	CASSDGRGSSYNEQFF	TGTGCCAGCAGCGACGGACGGGGAAGCTCCTACAATGAGCAGTTCTTC
13	NA	TRBV5-5	TRBJ2-5	NA	CASRPLVEETQYF	TGTGCCAGCAGGCCGCTGGTGGAAGAGACCCAGTACTTC
17	TRBD2	TRBV13	TRBJ2-5	NA	CASSFSGLAAGGQTQYF	TGTGCCAGCAGCTTTTCAGGACTAGCGGCCGGAGGACAGACCCAGTACTTC
16	NA	TRBV7-9	TRBJ2-5	NA	CASSFPGRRYQETQYF	TGTGCCAGCAGCTTTCCGGGACGTAGATACCAAGAGACCCAGTACTTC
13	TRBD1	TRBV19	TRBJ1-1	once	CASSIDRGLEAFF	TGTGCCAGTAGTATAGACAGGGGGCTGGAAGCTTTCTTT
14	NA	TRBV6-5	TRBJ2-7	few	CASNPRPTSYEQYF	TGTGCCAGCAACCCCCGGCCAACGTCCTACGAGCAGTACTTC
13	TRBD1	TRBV7-2	TRBJ1-5	NA	CASSLQGAQPQHF	TGTGCCAGCAGCTTACAGGGGGCTCAGCCCCAGCATTTT
14	TRBD1	TRBV27	TRBJ1-5	NA	CATRTGFGNQPQHF	TGTGCCACTAGGACAGGGTTCGGCAATCAGCCCCAGCATTTT
19	TRBD2	TRBV7-9	TRBJ2-5	NA	CASSLVPTSGGEGKETQYF	TGTGCCAGCAGCTTAGTCCCGACTAGCGGGGGAGAGGGGAAAGAGACCCAGTACTTC
13	TRBD2	TRBV29-1	TRBJ2-5	NA	CSAGLAGIETQYF	TGCAGCGCCGGACTAGCGGGGATAGAGACCCAGTACTTC
15	NA	TRBV11-2	TRBJ1-4	NA	CASSLLGRGNEKLFF	TGTGCCAGCAGCTTACTGGGCCGGGGGAATGAAAAACTGTTTTTT
13	NA	TRBV5-1	TRBJ1-1	once	CASSDSQNTEAFF	TGCGCCAGCAGCGACAGCCAGAACACTGAAGCTTTCTTT
16	TRBD2	TRBV7-2	TRBJ2-1	NA	CASSPPGLAGGNEQFF	TGTGCCAGCAGCCCCCCGGGACTAGCGGGAGGTAATGAGCAGTTCTTC
14	TRBD2	TRBV29-1	TRBJ2-3	NA	CSVAGLAATDTQYF	TGCAGCGTTGCCGGACTAGCGGCCACAGATACGCAGTATTTT
16	NA	TRBV10-1	TRBJ2-3	once	CASSDRRSGGTDTQYF	TGCGCCAGCAGTGATCGTAGGTCTGGGGGGACAGATACGCAGTATTTT
14	NA	TRBV4-1	TRBJ2-7	few	CASSHPGTDYEQYF	TGCGCCAGCAGCCATCCCGGGACGGACTACGAGCAGTACTTC
14	NA	TRBV7-6	TRBJ2-6	NA	CASSLVAGANVLTF	TGTGCCAGCAGCTTAGTAGCCGGGGCCAACGTCCTGACTTTC
13	NA	TRBV5-1	TRBJ2-7	NA	CASSLAGPGEQYF	TGCGCCAGCAGCTTGGCGGGGCCAGGGGAGCAGTACTTC
14	TRBD1	TRBV28	TRBJ2-1	NA	CASSLYQGANEQFF	TGTGCCAGCAGTTTATATCAGGGGGCCAATGAGCAGTTCTTC
13	TRBD1	TRBV27	TRBJ2-1	NA	CASSWTGDNEQFF	TGTGCCAGCAGTTGGACAGGGGACAATGAGCAGTTCTTC